A selection of T cell receptor beta chains follows, all from one sample in a study of shared clonotypes between healthy human individuals. Data came from immunoSEQ multiplex PCR; TCRdb stores just in-frame clones and leaves some out. The table has some 2,500,000 clones, 93% seen once; the top ten hold 0.35% to 0.45%. Sequenced sample: naive CD4+ T cells from PBMCs. Source of these receptors: a man aged 18 to 30 in good health. Some clones in this sample may be carry-over from other donors' samples. CDR3s include the opening cysteine and the closing phenylalanine or tryptophan. The order of the fields is D gene, V gene, CDR3 length, J gene, clone size, CDR3 DNA, CDR3 protein. The D gene is left open where the match is weak. The size of a clone is reported for some rows only, either as once, few or many, or as a class for expanded clones.

d_call: NA
v_call: TRBV29-1
cdr3_length: 14
j_call: TRBJ2-4
clone_size: once
cdr3_nt: TGCAGCGTTGAAGGGGTTTTAGCCAAAAACATTCAGTACTTC
cdr3_aa: CSVEGVLAKNIQYF

d_call: TRBD1
v_call: TRBV6-1
cdr3_length: 14
j_call: TRBJ2-2
clone_size: NA
cdr3_nt: TGTGCCACCCCCCGTGGACAGGACACCGGGGAGCTGTTTTTT
cdr3_aa: CATPRGQDTGELFF

d_call: TRBD2
v_call: TRBV11-2
cdr3_length: 15
j_call: TRBJ2-7
clone_size: NA
cdr3_nt: TGTGCCAGCAGCTTAGGCGGGACTAGCGAATACGAGCAGTACTTC
cdr3_aa: CASSLGGTSEYEQYF

d_call: TRBD2
v_call: TRBV9
cdr3_length: 18
j_call: TRBJ2-7
clone_size: NA
cdr3_nt: TGTGCCAGCAGCGTAGCGCCTAGCGGGAGGGTGGGCTCCTACGAGCAGTACTTC
cdr3_aa: CASSVAPSGRVGSYEQYF

d_call: TRBD1
v_call: TRBV28
cdr3_length: 12
j_call: TRBJ2-1
clone_size: NA
cdr3_nt: TGTGCCAGCAGAGATCCGGGACAGCAGCAGTTCTTC
cdr3_aa: CASRDPGQQQFF

d_call: TRBD1
v_call: TRBV5-1
cdr3_length: 14
j_call: TRBJ2-7
clone_size: NA
cdr3_nt: TGCGCCAGCAGCCCGGAAGGGGGCGCATACGAGCAGTACTTC
cdr3_aa: CASSPEGGAYEQYF

d_call: TRBD2
v_call: TRBV7-2
cdr3_length: 14
j_call: TRBJ2-7
clone_size: NA
cdr3_nt: TGTGCCAGCAGCCCAAGGGAGGGCCCCTACGAGCAGTACTTC
cdr3_aa: CASSPREGPYEQYF

d_call: NA
v_call: TRBV7-8
cdr3_length: 14
j_call: TRBJ1-6
clone_size: NA
cdr3_nt: TGTGCCAGCAGCTCTGGACAGATTAATTCACCCCTCCACTTT
cdr3_aa: CASSSGQINSPLHF

d_call: NA
v_call: TRBV2
cdr3_length: 12
j_call: TRBJ2-7
clone_size: NA
cdr3_nt: TGTGCCAGCAGTGTGATGGGGCACGAGCAGTACTTC
cdr3_aa: CASSVMGHEQYF

d_call: NA
v_call: TRBV30
cdr3_length: 13
j_call: TRBJ1-5
clone_size: NA
cdr3_nt: TGTGCCTGGAGCGCGGATAGCAATCAGCCCCAGCATTTT
cdr3_aa: CAWSADSNQPQHF

d_call: TRBD2
v_call: TRBV7-2
cdr3_length: 14
j_call: TRBJ2-1
clone_size: NA
cdr3_nt: TGTGCCAGCAGCTTCAGCGGGACCTACAATGAGCAGTTCTTC
cdr3_aa: CASSFSGTYNEQFF

d_call: NA
v_call: TRBV10-3
cdr3_length: 12
j_call: TRBJ1-2
clone_size: NA
cdr3_nt: TGTGCCATCAGTGAGGGAGGATATGGCTACACCTTC
cdr3_aa: CAISEGGYGYTF

d_call: NA
v_call: TRBV28
cdr3_length: 14
j_call: TRBJ1-1
clone_size: NA
cdr3_nt: TGTGCCAGCAGCCCGGAGAGCCTGAACACTGAAGCTTTCTTT
cdr3_aa: CASSPESLNTEAFF

d_call: NA
v_call: TRBV27
cdr3_length: 13
j_call: TRBJ2-7
clone_size: NA
cdr3_nt: TGTGCCAGCAGCCGCCATGGCTCCTACGAGCAGTACTTC
cdr3_aa: CASSRHGSYEQYF

d_call: NA
v_call: TRBV28
cdr3_length: 13
j_call: TRBJ2-1
clone_size: NA
cdr3_nt: TGTGCCACCAGCAGACAGGCGGAGGGTGAGCAGTTCTTC
cdr3_aa: CATSRQAEGEQFF

d_call: NA
v_call: TRBV6-6
cdr3_length: 14
j_call: TRBJ1-1
clone_size: once
cdr3_nt: TGTGCCAGCAGTCCCGACAGGCTAAACACTGAAGCTTTCTTT
cdr3_aa: CASSPDRLNTEAFF

d_call: TRBD1
v_call: TRBV6-6
cdr3_length: 13
j_call: TRBJ2-7
clone_size: NA
cdr3_nt: TGTGCCAGCAGTTTAGGACAGGACTACGAGCAGTACTTC
cdr3_aa: CASSLGQDYEQYF

d_call: TRBD2
v_call: TRBV19
cdr3_length: 15
j_call: TRBJ2-3
clone_size: NA
cdr3_nt: TGTGCCAGTTCCCGAGTTAGCGGGAACACAGATACGCAGTATTTT
cdr3_aa: CASSRVSGNTDTQYF

d_call: TRBD1
v_call: TRBV28
cdr3_length: 14
j_call: TRBJ2-6
clone_size: NA
cdr3_nt: TGTGCCAGCACAGGGACAGGTTGGGCCAACGTCCTGACTTTC
cdr3_aa: CASTGTGWANVLTF

d_call: TRBD2
v_call: TRBV7-3
cdr3_length: 16
j_call: TRBJ2-1
clone_size: NA
cdr3_nt: TGTGCCAGCAGCTTAGGGTCTCTAGCGGGATACAATGAGCAGTTCTTC
cdr3_aa: CASSLGSLAGYNEQFF

d_call: NA
v_call: TRBV7-8
cdr3_length: 14
j_call: TRBJ1-2
clone_size: NA
cdr3_nt: TGTGCCAGCAGCTTAGCTCAGAGGAACTATGGCTACACCTTC
cdr3_aa: CASSLAQRNYGYTF

d_call: TRBD2
v_call: TRBV28
cdr3_length: 15
j_call: TRBJ2-7
clone_size: NA
cdr3_nt: TGTGCCAGCAGTGTCCCTAGCGGGAGGGCCGGGGAGCAGTACTTC
cdr3_aa: CASSVPSGRAGEQYF

d_call: TRBD2
v_call: TRBV10-1
cdr3_length: 17
j_call: TRBJ2-1
clone_size: NA
cdr3_nt: TGCGCCAGCCTGGGGGGGACTAGCGGGAGCTCCTACAATGAGCAGTTCTTC
cdr3_aa: CASLGGTSGSSYNEQFF

d_call: NA
v_call: TRBV28
cdr3_length: 13
j_call: TRBJ2-3
clone_size: once
cdr3_nt: TGTGCCAGCAGCCACGGTAGCACAGATACGCAGTATTTT
cdr3_aa: CASSHGSTDTQYF

d_call: TRBD1
v_call: TRBV2
cdr3_length: 13
j_call: TRBJ1-1
clone_size: NA
cdr3_nt: TGTGCCAGGGGGACAGGGGAGGGCACTGAAGCTTTCTTT
cdr3_aa: CARGTGEGTEAFF

d_call: NA
v_call: TRBV5-1
cdr3_length: 15
j_call: TRBJ1-5
clone_size: NA
cdr3_nt: TGCGCCAGCAGCTCGATAGGGGGTGTGGGTCAGCCCCAGCATTTT
cdr3_aa: CASSSIGGVGQPQHF

d_call: NA
v_call: TRBV27
cdr3_length: 14
j_call: TRBJ1-1
clone_size: NA
cdr3_nt: TGTGCCAGCAGTTTATCGAGGGGCTCGGCTGAAGCTTTCTTT
cdr3_aa: CASSLSRGSAEAFF

d_call: NA
v_call: TRBV2
cdr3_length: 13
j_call: TRBJ2-3
clone_size: NA
cdr3_nt: TGTGCCAGCAGCGGAGGTCGAGGAGATACGCAGTATTTT
cdr3_aa: CASSGGRGDTQYF

d_call: NA
v_call: TRBV5-1
cdr3_length: 15
j_call: TRBJ1-1
clone_size: NA
cdr3_nt: TGCGCCAGCAGCTTGGCTGTCACAGGCTACACTGAAGCTTTCTTT
cdr3_aa: CASSLAVTGYTEAFF

d_call: NA
v_call: TRBV28
cdr3_length: 13
j_call: TRBJ1-2
clone_size: NA
cdr3_nt: TGTGCCAGCAGTTTAGACGACCTCTATGGCTACACCTTC
cdr3_aa: CASSLDDLYGYTF

d_call: NA
v_call: TRBV11-3
cdr3_length: 13
j_call: TRBJ2-1
clone_size: NA
cdr3_nt: TGTGCCAGCTCCACGAGGGCCTACAATGAGCAGTTCTTC
cdr3_aa: CASSTRAYNEQFF

d_call: TRBD1
v_call: TRBV5-4
cdr3_length: 16
j_call: TRBJ2-2
clone_size: NA
cdr3_nt: TGTGCCAGCAGCACTCCCCGGACAGGGAACACCGGGGAGCTGTTTTTT
cdr3_aa: CASSTPRTGNTGELFF

d_call: NA
v_call: TRBV7-3
cdr3_length: 11
j_call: TRBJ2-2
clone_size: NA
cdr3_nt: TGTGCCAGCAGCTCAGTCGGGGAGCTGTTTTTT
cdr3_aa: CASSSVGELFF

d_call: TRBD2
v_call: TRBV5-4
cdr3_length: 15
j_call: TRBJ2-2
clone_size: NA
cdr3_nt: TGTGCCAGCAGCGGACTAGCGGGAAGCACCGGGGAGCTGTTTTTT
cdr3_aa: CASSGLAGSTGELFF

d_call: NA
v_call: TRBV27
cdr3_length: 12
j_call: TRBJ2-1
clone_size: NA
cdr3_nt: TGTGCCAGCAGTTTCAGGTACAATGAGCAGTTCTTC
cdr3_aa: CASSFRYNEQFF

d_call: NA
v_call: TRBV5-1
cdr3_length: 15
j_call: TRBJ2-3
clone_size: NA
cdr3_nt: TGCGCCAGCAGCCACCGGGACTTCTATGGAGATACGCAGTATTTT
cdr3_aa: CASSHRDFYGDTQYF

d_call: NA
v_call: TRBV11-1
cdr3_length: 14
j_call: TRBJ2-2
clone_size: NA
cdr3_nt: TGTGCCAGCAGCTTAGGTTTTGGGTTCGGGGAGCTGTTTTTT
cdr3_aa: CASSLGFGFGELFF

d_call: NA
v_call: TRBV9
cdr3_length: 13
j_call: TRBJ2-7
clone_size: NA
cdr3_nt: TGTGCCAGCAGCGCACCCCCTCTCTACGAGCAGTACTTC
cdr3_aa: CASSAPPLYEQYF

d_call: NA
v_call: TRBV6-8
cdr3_length: 16
j_call: TRBJ2-7
clone_size: NA
cdr3_nt: TGTGCCAGCAGTTACCCCCAGGAGCGGGCGAACTACGAGCAGTACTTC
cdr3_aa: CASSYPQERANYEQYF

d_call: NA
v_call: TRBV7-9
cdr3_length: 12
j_call: TRBJ2-7
clone_size: once
cdr3_nt: TGTGCCAGCAGCCAGCAAGGCTACGAGCAGTACTTC
cdr3_aa: CASSQQGYEQYF

d_call: TRBD2
v_call: TRBV7-9
cdr3_length: 15
j_call: TRBJ2-1
clone_size: NA
cdr3_nt: TGTGCCAGCAGCCCGACTAGCGGGAGTAAGAATGAGCAGTTCTTC
cdr3_aa: CASSPTSGSKNEQFF

d_call: NA
v_call: TRBV7-2
cdr3_length: 11
j_call: TRBJ1-2
clone_size: few
cdr3_nt: TGTGCCAGCAGTCTCTTCTATGGCTACACCTTC
cdr3_aa: CASSLFYGYTF

d_call: TRBD1
v_call: TRBV29-1
cdr3_length: 16
j_call: TRBJ2-7
clone_size: NA
cdr3_nt: TGCAGCGTTGAGGGGGCCGGGACAGGGAACACCTACGAGCAGTACTTC
cdr3_aa: CSVEGAGTGNTYEQYF

d_call: NA
v_call: TRBV20-1
cdr3_length: 11
j_call: TRBJ1-1
clone_size: NA
cdr3_nt: TGCAGTGCCAGAGGTGTCGCTGAAGCTTTCTTT
cdr3_aa: CSARGVAEAFF

d_call: NA
v_call: TRBV6-5
cdr3_length: 15
j_call: TRBJ1-1
clone_size: NA
cdr3_nt: TGTGCCAGCAGAAAGGACACGCGGGGGAACACTGAAGCTTTCTTT
cdr3_aa: CASRKDTRGNTEAFF

d_call: NA
v_call: TRBV15
cdr3_length: 14
j_call: TRBJ2-1
clone_size: NA
cdr3_nt: TGTGCCACCAGCAGAGATAACCCCCCTAGCCAGCAGTTCTTC
cdr3_aa: CATSRDNPPSQQFF

d_call: TRBD2
v_call: TRBV27
cdr3_length: 14
j_call: TRBJ2-7
clone_size: NA
cdr3_nt: TGTGCCAGCAGTTTAATTTGGGAGGGCTACGAGCAGTACTTC
cdr3_aa: CASSLIWEGYEQYF

d_call: NA
v_call: TRBV5-1
cdr3_length: 13
j_call: TRBJ1-1
clone_size: NA
cdr3_nt: TGCGCCAGCCAAGAACAGGGAAACACTGAAGCTTTCTTT
cdr3_aa: CASQEQGNTEAFF

d_call: NA
v_call: TRBV13
cdr3_length: 14
j_call: TRBJ2-7
clone_size: NA
cdr3_nt: TGTGCCAGCAGCTTAAATAGACAGACCTACGAGCAGTACTTC
cdr3_aa: CASSLNRQTYEQYF

d_call: TRBD1
v_call: TRBV27
cdr3_length: 17
j_call: TRBJ2-2
clone_size: NA
cdr3_nt: TGTGCCAGCAGCACCCCGGGGGGACAGGGATCGGCCGGGGAGCTGTTTTTT
cdr3_aa: CASSTPGGQGSAGELFF

d_call: TRBD1
v_call: TRBV4-1
cdr3_length: 18
j_call: TRBJ2-7
clone_size: NA
cdr3_nt: TGCGCCAGCAGCCAAGACTGGCGGACAGGGCCTCTCTCCTACGAGCAGTACTTC
cdr3_aa: CASSQDWRTGPLSYEQYF

d_call: TRBD1
v_call: TRBV7-8
cdr3_length: 20
j_call: TRBJ2-5
clone_size: NA
cdr3_nt: TGTGCCAGCAGCGACAGACAGGAGTGGGGACAGGGAGGCCCTGTGGTTACCCAGTACTTC
cdr3_aa: CASSDRQEWGQGGPVVTQYF

d_call: NA
v_call: TRBV6-6
cdr3_length: 15
j_call: TRBJ1-4
clone_size: NA
cdr3_nt: TGTGCCAGCAGTTACGCCGGATCTGCTAATGAAAAACTGTTTTTT
cdr3_aa: CASSYAGSANEKLFF

d_call: NA
v_call: TRBV28
cdr3_length: 14
j_call: TRBJ2-7
clone_size: NA
cdr3_nt: TGTGCCAGCAGTTTAACAGGGATCCCCTACGAGCAGTACTTC
cdr3_aa: CASSLTGIPYEQYF

d_call: TRBD1
v_call: TRBV18
cdr3_length: 14
j_call: TRBJ1-5
clone_size: once
cdr3_nt: TGTGCCAGCTCACCACAGGGGGCCAGTCAGCCCCAGCATTTT
cdr3_aa: CASSPQGASQPQHF

d_call: TRBD1
v_call: TRBV11-2
cdr3_length: 16
j_call: TRBJ2-3
clone_size: NA
cdr3_nt: TGTGCCAGCAGCTTAGGACAGGGTGGGATCACAGATACGCAGTATTTT
cdr3_aa: CASSLGQGGITDTQYF